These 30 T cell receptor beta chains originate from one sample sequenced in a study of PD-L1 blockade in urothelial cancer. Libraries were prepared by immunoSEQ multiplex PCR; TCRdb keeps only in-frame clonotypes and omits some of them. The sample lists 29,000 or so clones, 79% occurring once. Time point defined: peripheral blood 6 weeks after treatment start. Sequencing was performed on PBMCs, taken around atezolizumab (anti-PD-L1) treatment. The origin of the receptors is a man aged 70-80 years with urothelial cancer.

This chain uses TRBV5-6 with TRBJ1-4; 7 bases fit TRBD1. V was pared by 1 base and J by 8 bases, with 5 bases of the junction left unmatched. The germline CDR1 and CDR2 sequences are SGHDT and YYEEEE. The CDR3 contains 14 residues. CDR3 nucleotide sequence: TGTGCCAGCAGCTTGAAAGGGGGCTACGAAAAACTGTTTTTT. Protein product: CASSLKGGYEKLFF.

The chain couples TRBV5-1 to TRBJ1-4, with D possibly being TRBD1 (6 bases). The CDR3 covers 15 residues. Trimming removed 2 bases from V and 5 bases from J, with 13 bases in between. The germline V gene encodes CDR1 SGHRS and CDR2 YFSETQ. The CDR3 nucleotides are TGCGCCAGCAGCTTAGGGACACCTCGAAATGAAAAACTGTTTTTT. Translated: CASSLGTPRNEKLFF.

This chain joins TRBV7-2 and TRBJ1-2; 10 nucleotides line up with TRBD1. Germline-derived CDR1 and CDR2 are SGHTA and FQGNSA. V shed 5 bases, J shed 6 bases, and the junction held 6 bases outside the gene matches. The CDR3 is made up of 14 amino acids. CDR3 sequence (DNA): TGTGCCAGCAGCCTGGGACAGGGGTACGATGGCTACACCTTC. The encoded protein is CASSLGQGYDGYTF. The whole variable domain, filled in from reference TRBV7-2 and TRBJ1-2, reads GAGVSQSPSNKVTEKGKDVELRCDPISGHTALYWYRQSLGQGLEFLIYFQGNSAPDKSGLPSDRFSAERTGGSVSTLTIQRTQQEDSAVYLCASSLGQGYDGYTFGSGTRLTVV.

For the CDR3, the DNA is TGTGCCAGTAGTATATCCCCGACAGGTGGGGCTAATGAAAAACTGTTTTTT. The encoded protein is CASSISPTGGANEKLFF. The V gene is TRBV19, the J gene TRBJ1-4, with D perhaps TRBD1 (6 bases). Germline lookup yields CDR1 LNHDA and CDR2 SQIVND (reference sequence). The germline V and J ends were trimmed by 2 bases and 3 bases, with 16 bases remaining between them. The CDR3 consists of 17 residues.

For the CDR3, the DNA is TGTGCCAGCAGCCCCGGACGGGAGAGAAATTCACCCCTCCACTTT. It codes for CASSPGRERNSPLHF. V and J are TRBV9 and TRBJ1-6; no clear D gene. The germline gives CDR1 SGDLS, CDR2 YYNGEE. V gave up 4 bases and J gave up 7 bases, with 15 bases separating them. The CDR3 consists of 15 residues.

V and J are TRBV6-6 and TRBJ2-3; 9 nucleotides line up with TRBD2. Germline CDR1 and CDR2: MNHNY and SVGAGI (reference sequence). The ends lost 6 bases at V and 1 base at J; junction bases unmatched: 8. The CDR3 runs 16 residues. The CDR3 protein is CASSSGKRGGTDTQYF. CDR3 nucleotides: TGTGCCAGCAGCTCGGGAAAGCGGGGGGGCACAGATACGCAGTATTTT.

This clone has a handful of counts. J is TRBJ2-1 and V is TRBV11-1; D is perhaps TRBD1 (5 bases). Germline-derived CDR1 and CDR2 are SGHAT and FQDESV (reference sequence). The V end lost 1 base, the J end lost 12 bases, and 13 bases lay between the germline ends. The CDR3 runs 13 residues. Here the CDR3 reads CASSLGTPEAQFF. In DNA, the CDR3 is TGTGCCAGCAGCTTAGGGACACCTGAGGCGCAGTTCTTC.

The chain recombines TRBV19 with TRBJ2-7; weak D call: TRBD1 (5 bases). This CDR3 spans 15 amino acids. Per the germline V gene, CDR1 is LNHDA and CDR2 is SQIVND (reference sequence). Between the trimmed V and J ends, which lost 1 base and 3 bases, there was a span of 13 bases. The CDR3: CASSIAPSQGYEQYF. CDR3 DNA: TGTGCCAGTAGTATAGCACCTTCCCAGGGCTACGAGCAGTACTTC.

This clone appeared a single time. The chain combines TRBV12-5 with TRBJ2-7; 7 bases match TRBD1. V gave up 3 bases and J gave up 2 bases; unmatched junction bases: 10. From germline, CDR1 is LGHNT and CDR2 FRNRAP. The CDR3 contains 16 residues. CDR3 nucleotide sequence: TGTGCTAGTGGTTTACGACCGGGACAGAGAACCTACGAGCAGTACTTC. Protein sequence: CASGLRPGQRTYEQYF.

CDR3 protein: CASSFVRGLQETQYF. The CDR3 coding sequence is TGTGCCAGCAGCTTTGTCAGGGGCCTTCAAGAGACCCAGTACTTC. The V call is TRBV5-6, the J call TRBJ2-5; weak D call: TRBD1 (6 bases). Germline V CDR1 and CDR2: SGHDT, YYEEEE. Trimming stripped 2 bases from V and 2 bases from J, with 13 bases between. CDR3 size: 15 residues.

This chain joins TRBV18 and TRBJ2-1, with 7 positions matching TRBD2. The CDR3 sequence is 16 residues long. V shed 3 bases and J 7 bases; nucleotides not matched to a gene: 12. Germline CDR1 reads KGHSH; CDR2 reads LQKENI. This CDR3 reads CASSPQTSFTGNEQFF. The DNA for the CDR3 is TGTGCCAGCTCACCGCAGACTAGCTTTACGGGAAATGAGCAGTTCTTC.

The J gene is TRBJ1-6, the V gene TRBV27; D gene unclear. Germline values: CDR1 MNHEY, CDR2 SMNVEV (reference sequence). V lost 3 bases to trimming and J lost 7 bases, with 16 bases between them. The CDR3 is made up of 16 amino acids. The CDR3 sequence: CASSLGGVGGNSPLHF. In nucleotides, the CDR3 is TGTGCCAGCAGTTTGGGTGGCGTCGGAGGAAATTCACCCCTCCACTTT.

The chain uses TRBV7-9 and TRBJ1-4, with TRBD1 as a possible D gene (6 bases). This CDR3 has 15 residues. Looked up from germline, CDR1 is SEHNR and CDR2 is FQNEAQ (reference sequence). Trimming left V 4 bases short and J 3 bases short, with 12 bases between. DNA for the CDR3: TGTGCCAGCAGCTCCCTGCCAGGGGCTAATGAAAAACTGTTTTTT. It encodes CASSSLPGANEKLFF.

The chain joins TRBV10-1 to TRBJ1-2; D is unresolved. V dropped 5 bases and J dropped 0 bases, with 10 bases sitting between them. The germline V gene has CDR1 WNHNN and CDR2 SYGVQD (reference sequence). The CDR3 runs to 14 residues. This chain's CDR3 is CASSRSDSNYGYTF. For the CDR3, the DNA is TGCGCCAGCAGTCGGTCAGACTCTAACTATGGCTACACCTTC.

The CDR3 coding sequence is TGTGCCAGCAGCCCCATGGGGGGGATCTATGGCTACACCTTC. As protein: CASSPMGGIYGYTF. The V gene is TRBV25-1, the J gene TRBJ1-2, with a possible D match to TRBD1 (5 bases). The CDR3 is 14 residues long. The germline V gene encodes CDR1 MGHDK and CDR2 SYGVNS. Trimming removed 6 bases at V and 4 bases at J, with 15 bases between.

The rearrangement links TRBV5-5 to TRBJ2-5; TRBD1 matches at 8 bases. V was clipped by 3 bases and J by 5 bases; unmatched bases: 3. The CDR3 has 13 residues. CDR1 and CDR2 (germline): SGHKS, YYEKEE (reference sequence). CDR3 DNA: TGTGCCAGCAGCTGGACAGGGTTGGAGACCCAGTACTTC. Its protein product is CASSWTGLETQYF.

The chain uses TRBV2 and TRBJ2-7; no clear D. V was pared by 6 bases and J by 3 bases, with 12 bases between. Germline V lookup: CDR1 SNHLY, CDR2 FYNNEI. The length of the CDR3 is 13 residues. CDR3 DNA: TGTGCCAGCAGATTAGCCGCTAGCTACGAGCAGTACTTC. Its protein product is CASRLAASYEQYF.

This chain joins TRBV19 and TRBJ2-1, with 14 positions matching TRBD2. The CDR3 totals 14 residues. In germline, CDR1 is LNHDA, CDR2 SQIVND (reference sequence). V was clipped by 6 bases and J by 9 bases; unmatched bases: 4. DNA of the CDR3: TGTGCCAGTAGAAGGACTAGCGGGAGGTCTGAGCAGTTCTTC. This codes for CASRRTSGRSEQFF.

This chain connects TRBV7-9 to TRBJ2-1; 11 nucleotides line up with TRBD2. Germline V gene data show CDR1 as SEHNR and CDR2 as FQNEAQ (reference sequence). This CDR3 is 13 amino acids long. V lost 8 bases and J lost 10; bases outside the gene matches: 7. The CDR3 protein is CASGSGRAWEQFF. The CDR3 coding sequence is TGTGCCAGCGGTAGCGGGAGGGCATGGGAGCAGTTCTTC.

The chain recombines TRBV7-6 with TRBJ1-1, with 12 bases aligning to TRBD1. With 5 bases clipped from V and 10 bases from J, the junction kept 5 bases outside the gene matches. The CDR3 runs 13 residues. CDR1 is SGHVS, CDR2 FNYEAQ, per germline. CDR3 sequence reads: CASSQGQGAAAFF. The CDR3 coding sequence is TGTGCCAGCAGCCAGGGACAGGGGGCGGCAGCTTTCTTT.

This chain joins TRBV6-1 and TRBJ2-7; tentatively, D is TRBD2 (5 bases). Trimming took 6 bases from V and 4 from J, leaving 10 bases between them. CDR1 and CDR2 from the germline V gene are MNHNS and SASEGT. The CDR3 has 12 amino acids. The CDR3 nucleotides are TGTGCCAGCAGCCCGCGCGGGTACGAGCAGTACTTC. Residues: CASSPRGYEQYF.

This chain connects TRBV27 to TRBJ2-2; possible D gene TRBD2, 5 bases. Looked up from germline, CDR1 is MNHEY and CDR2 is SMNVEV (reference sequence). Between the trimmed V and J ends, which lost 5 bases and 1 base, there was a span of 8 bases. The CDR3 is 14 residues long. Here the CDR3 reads CASSPGLNTGELFF. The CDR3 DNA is TGTGCCAGCAGTCCAGGACTGAACACCGGGGAGCTGTTTTTT.

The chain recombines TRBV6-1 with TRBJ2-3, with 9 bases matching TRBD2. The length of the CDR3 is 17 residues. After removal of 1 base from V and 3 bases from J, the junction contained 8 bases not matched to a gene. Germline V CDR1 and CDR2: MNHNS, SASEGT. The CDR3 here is CASSEGAGGFGTDTQYF. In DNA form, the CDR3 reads TGTGCCAGCAGTGAAGGTGCGGGAGGGTTTGGGACAGATACGCAGTATTTT.

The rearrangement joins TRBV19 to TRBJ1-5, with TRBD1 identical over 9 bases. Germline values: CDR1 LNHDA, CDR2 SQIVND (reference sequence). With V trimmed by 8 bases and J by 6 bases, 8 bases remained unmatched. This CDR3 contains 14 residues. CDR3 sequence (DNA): TGTGCCAGTGGCTCCGGGACAGGGCTTCAGCCCCAGCATTTT. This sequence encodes CASGSGTGLQPQHF.

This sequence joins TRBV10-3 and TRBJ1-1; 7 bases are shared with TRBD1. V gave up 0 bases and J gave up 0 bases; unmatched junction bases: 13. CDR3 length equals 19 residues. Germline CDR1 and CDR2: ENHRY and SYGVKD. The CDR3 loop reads CAISESTVTGEKLNTEAFF. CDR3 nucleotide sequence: TGTGCCATCAGTGAGTCGACCGTAACAGGGGAGAAGCTGAACACTGAAGCTTTCTTT.

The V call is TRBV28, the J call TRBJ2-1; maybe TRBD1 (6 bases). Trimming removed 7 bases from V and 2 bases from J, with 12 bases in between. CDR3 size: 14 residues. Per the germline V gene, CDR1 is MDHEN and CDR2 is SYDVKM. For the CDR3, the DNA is TGTGCCAGCACCTACGGGACAACCTACAATGAGCAGTTCTTC. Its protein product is CASTYGTTYNEQFF.

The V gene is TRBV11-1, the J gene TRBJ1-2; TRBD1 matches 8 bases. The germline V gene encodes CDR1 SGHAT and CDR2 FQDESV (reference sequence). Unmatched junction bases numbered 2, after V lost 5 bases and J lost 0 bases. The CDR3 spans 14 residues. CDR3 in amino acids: CASSPGGANYGYTF. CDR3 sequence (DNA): TGTGCCAGCAGCCCAGGGGGCGCTAACTATGGCTACACCTTC.

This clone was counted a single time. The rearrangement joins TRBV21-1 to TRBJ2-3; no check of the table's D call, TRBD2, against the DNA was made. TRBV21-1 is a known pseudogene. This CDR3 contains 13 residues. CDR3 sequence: CASLRGGPDTQYF. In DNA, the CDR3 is TGTGCCAGCCTGAGGGGGGGGCCAGATACGCAGTATTTT.

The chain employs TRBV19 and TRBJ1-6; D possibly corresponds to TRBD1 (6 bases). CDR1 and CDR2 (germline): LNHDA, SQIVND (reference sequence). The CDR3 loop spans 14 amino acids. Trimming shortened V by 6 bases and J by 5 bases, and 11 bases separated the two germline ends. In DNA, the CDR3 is TGTGCCAGTAGCGACAGGTGGGATAATTCACCCCTCCACTTT. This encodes CASSDRWDNSPLHF.

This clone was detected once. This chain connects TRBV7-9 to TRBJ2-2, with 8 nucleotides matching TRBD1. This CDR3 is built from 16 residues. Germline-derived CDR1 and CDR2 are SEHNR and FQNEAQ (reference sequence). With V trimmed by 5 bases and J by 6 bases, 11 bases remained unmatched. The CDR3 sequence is CASSAPTGQAAGELFF. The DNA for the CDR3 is TGTGCCAGCAGCGCGCCCACGGGACAGGCGGCCGGGGAGCTGTTTTTT.